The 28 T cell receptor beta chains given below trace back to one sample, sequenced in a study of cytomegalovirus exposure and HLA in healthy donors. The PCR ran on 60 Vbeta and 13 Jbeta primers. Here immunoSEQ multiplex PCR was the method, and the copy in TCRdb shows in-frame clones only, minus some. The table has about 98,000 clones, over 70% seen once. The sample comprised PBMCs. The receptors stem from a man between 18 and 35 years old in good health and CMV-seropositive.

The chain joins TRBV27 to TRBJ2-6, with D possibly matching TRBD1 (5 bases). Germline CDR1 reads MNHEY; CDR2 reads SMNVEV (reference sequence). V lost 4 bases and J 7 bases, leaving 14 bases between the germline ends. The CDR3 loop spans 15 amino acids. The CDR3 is CASSSSGSLANVLTF. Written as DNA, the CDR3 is TGTGCCAGCAGTTCTTCAGGGTCCCTAGCCAACGTCCTGACTTTC. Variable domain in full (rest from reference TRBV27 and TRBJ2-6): EAQVTQNPRYLITVTGKKLTVTCSQNMNHEYMSWYRQDPGLGLRQIYYSMNVEVTDKGDVPEGYKVSRKEKRNFPLILESPSPNQTSLYFCASSSSGSLANVLTFGAGSRLTVL.

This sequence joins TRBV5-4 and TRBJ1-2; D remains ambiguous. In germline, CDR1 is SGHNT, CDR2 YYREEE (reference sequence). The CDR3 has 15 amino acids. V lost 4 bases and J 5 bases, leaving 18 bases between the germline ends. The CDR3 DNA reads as TGTGCCAGCAGCCGAATTGCGCAGACTGCGTATGGCTACACCTTC. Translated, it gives CASSRIAQTAYGYTF.

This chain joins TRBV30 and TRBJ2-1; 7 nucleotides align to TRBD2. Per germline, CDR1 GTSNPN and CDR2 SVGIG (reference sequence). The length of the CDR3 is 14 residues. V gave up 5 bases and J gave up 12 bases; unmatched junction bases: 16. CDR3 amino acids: CAWGLGADVLWQFF. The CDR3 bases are TGTGCCTGGGGACTAGGGGCGGATGTATTGTGGCAGTTCTTC.

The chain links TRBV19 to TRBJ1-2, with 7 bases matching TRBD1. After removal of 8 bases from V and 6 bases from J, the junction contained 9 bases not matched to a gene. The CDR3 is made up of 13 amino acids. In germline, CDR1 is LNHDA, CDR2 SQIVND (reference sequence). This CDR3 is CASCDRARHGYTF. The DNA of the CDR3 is TGTGCCAGTTGCGACAGGGCTCGGCATGGCTACACCTTC.

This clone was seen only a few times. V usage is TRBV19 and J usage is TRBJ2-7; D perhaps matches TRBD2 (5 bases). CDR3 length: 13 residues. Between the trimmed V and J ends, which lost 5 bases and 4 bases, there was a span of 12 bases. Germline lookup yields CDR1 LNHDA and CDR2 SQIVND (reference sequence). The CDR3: CASSLRTGYEQYF. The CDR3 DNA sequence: TGTGCCAGTAGTCTCCGGACGGGATACGAGCAGTACTTC.

The CDR3 coding sequence is TGTGCCAGTAGTATCTATCACAGGGTGGGAAATCAGCCCCAGCATTTT. Translated: CASSIYHRVGNQPQHF. The rearrangement uses TRBV19 and TRBJ1-5, with a possible D match to TRBD1 (6 bases). CDR3 length: 16 residues. Germline V gene data show CDR1 as LNHDA and CDR2 as SQIVND (reference sequence). Trimming pared 3 bases from V and 4 bases from J, leaving 16 bases between.

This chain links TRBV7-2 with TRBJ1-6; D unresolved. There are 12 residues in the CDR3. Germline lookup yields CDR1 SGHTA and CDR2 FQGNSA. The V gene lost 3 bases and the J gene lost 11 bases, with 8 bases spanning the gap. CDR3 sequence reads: CASSFLQAPLHF. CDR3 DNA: TGTGCCAGCAGCTTTCTTCAGGCACCCCTCCACTTT.

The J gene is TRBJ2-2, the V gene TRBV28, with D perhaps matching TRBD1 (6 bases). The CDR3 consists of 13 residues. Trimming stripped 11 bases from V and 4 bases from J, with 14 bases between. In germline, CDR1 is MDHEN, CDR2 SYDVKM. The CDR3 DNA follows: TGTGCCGGCTCCGTGGGGGCCACCGGGGAGCTGTTTTTT. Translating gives CAGSVGATGELFF.

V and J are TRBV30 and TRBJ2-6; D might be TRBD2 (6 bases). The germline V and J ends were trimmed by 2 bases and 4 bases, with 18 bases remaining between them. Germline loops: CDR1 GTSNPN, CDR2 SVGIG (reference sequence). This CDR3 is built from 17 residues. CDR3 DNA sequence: TGTGCCTGGAGTCCCCGCGGGGCAGCTGCCGGGGCCAACGTCCTGACTTTC. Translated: CAWSPRGAAAGANVLTF.

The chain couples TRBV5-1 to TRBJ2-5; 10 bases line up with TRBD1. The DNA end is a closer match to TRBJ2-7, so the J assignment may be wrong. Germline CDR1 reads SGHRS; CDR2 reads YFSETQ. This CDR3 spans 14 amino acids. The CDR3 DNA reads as TGCGCCAGCAGCCTAGGACAGGGGGACTACGAGCAGTACTTC. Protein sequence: CASSLGQGDYEQYF.

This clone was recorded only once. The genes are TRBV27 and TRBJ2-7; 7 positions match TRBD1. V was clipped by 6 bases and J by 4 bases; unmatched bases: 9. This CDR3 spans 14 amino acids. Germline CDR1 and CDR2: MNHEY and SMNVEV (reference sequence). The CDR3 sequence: CASSFSRGRYEQYF. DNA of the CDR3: TGTGCCAGCAGCTTCTCGAGGGGGCGTTACGAGCAGTACTTC.

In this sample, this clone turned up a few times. The CDR3 protein is CASSFFSGGYGTDTQYF. The CDR3 nucleotides are TGTGCCAGCAGCTTTTTTAGCGGGGGTTATGGCACAGATACGCAGTATTTT. The rearrangement joins TRBV7-6 to TRBJ2-3, with 9 bases lining up with TRBD2. CDR3 length: 17 residues. In germline, CDR1 is SGHVS, CDR2 FNYEAQ. V was clipped by 3 bases and J by 1 base; unmatched bases: 8. Together with reference TRBV7-6 and TRBJ2-3, the CDR3 gives the full variable domain: GAGVSQSPRYKVTKRGQDVALRCDPISGHVSLYWYRQALGQGPEFLTYFNYEAQQDKSGLPNDRFSAERPEGSISTLTIQRTEQRDSAMYRCASSFFSGGYGTDTQYFGPGTRLTVL.

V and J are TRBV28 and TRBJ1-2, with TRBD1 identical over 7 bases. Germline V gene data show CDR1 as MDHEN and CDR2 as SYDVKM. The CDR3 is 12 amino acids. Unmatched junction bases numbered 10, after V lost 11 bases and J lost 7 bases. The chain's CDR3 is CAVSPGGSGYTF. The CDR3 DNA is TGTGCCGTCAGCCCAGGGGGAAGTGGCTACACCTTC.

The CDR3 DNA follows: TGTGCCAGTAGATTAGACAGGATGAGCAATCAGCCCCAGCATTTT. Its protein is CASRLDRMSNQPQHF. The V call is TRBV19, the J call TRBJ1-5; tentative D call: TRBD1 (6 bases). V lost 6 bases and J lost 1, with 13 bases in between. This CDR3 region has 15 residues. In germline, CDR1 is LNHDA, CDR2 SQIVND (reference sequence). Full variable domain (remainder filled in from reference TRBV19 and TRBJ1-5): DGGITQSPKYLFRKEGQNVTLSCEQNLNHDAMYWYRQDPGQGLRLIYYSQIVNDFQKGDIAEGYSVSREKKESFPLTVTSAQKNPTAFYLCASRLDRMSNQPQHFGDGTRLSIL.

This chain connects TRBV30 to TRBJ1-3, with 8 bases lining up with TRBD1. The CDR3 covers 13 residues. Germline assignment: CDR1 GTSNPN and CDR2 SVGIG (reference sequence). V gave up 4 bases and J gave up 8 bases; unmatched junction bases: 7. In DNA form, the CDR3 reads TGTGCCTGGACTGGACAGGGAACGGACACCATATATTTT. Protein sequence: CAWTGQGTDTIYF.

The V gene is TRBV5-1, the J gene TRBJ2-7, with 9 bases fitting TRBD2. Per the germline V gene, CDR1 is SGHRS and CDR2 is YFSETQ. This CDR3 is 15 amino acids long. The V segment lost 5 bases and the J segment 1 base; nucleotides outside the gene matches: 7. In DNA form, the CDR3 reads TGCGCCAGCAGGGAGGCGGGACTAGCATCCTACGAGCAGTACTTC. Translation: CASREAGLASYEQYF. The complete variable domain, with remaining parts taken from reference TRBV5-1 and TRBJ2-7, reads KAGVTQTPRYLIKTRGQQVTLSCSPISGHRSVSWYQQTPGQGLQFLFEYFSETQRNKGNFPGRFSGRQFSNSRSEMNVSTLELGDSALYLCASREAGLASYEQYFGPGTRLTVT.

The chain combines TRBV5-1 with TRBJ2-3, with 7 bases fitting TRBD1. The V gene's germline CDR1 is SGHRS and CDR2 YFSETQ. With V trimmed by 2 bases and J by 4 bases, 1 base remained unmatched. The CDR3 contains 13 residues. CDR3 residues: CASSFTGADTQYF. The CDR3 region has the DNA TGCGCCAGCAGCTTCACAGGGGCAGATACGCAGTATTTT.

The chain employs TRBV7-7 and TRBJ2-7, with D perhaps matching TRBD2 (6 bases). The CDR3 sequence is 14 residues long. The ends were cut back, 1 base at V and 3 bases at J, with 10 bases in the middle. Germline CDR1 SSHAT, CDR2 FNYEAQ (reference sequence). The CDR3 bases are TGTGCCAGCAGCTTAGGTCCGGGGGACTACGAGCAGTACTTC. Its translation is CASSLGPGDYEQYF.

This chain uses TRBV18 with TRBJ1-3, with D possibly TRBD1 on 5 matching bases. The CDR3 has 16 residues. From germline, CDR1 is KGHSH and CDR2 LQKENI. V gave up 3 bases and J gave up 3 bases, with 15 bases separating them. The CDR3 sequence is CASSPVGPGGGNTIYF. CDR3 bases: TGTGCCAGCTCACCGGTCGGCCCCGGGGGTGGAAACACCATATATTTT.

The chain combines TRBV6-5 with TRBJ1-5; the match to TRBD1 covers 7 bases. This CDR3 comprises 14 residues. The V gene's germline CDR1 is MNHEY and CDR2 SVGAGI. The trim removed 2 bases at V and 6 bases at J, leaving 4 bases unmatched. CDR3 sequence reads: CASSYRGPGQPQHF. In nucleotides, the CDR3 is TGTGCCAGCAGTTACAGGGGGCCTGGTCAGCCCCAGCATTTT.

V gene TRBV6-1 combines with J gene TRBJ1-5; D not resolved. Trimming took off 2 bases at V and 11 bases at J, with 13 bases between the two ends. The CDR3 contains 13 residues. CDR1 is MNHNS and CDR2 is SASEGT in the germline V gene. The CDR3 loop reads CASSEKQKIAQHF. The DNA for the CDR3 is TGTGCCAGCAGTGAAAAACAGAAGATAGCCCAGCATTTT.

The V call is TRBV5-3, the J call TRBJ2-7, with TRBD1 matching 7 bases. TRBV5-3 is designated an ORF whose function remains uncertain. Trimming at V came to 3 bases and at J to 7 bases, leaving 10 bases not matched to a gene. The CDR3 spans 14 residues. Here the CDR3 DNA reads TGTGCCAGAAGCTACGGGACAGTAGATAGGGAGCAGTACTTC. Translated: CARSYGTVDREQYF.

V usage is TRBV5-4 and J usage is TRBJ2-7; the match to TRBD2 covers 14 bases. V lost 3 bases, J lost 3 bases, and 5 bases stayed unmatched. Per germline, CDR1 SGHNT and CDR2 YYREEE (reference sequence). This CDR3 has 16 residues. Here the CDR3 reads CASSWGLAGAGYEQYF. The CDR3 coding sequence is TGTGCCAGCAGCTGGGGACTAGCGGGGGCCGGCTACGAGCAGTACTTC. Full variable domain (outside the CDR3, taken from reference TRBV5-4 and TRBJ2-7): ETGVTQSPTHLIKTRGQQVTLRCSSQSGHNTVSWYQQALGQGPQFIFQYYREEENGRGNFPPRFSGLQFPNYSSELNVNALELDDSALYLCASSWGLAGAGYEQYFGPGTRLTVT.

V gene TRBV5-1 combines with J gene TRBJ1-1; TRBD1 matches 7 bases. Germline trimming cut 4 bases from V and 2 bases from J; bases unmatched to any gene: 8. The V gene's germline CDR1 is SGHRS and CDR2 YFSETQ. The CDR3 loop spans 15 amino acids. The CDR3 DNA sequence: TGCGCCAGCAGCACTTCGGACAGGATAAACACTGAAGCTTTCTTT. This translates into CASSTSDRINTEAFF.

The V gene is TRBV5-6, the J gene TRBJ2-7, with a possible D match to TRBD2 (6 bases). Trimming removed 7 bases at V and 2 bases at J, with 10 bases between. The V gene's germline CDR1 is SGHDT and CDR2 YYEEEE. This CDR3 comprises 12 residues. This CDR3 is CASSPGAYEQYF. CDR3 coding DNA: TGTGCCAGCTCTCCGGGGGCCTACGAGCAGTACTTC.

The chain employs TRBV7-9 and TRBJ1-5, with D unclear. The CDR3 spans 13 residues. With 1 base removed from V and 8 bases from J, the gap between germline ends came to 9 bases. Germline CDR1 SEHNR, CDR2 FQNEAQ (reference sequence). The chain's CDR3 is CASSLGEREPQHF. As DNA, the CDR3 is TGTGCCAGCAGCTTAGGAGAGAGAGAGCCCCAGCATTTT.

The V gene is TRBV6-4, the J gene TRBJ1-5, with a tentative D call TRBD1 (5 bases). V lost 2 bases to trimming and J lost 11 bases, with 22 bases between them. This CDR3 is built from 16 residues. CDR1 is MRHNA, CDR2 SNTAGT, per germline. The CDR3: CASSDRSIDSPPAQHF. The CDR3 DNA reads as TGTGCCAGCAGTGACAGGTCTATCGACAGCCCTCCAGCCCAGCATTTT.

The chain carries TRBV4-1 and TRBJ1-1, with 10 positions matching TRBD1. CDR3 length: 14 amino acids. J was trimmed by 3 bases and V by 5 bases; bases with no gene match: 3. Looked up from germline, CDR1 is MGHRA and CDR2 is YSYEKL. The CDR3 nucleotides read TGCGCCAGCAGCAGGACAGGGGGTGACACTGAAGCTTTCTTT. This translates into CASSRTGGDTEAFF.